These T cell receptor beta chains were read from a single sample in a study of blood T cell repertoires in COVID-19. Assay: immunoSEQ multiplex PCR; the TCRdb copy retains only in-frame clones and omits some. The repertoire has 180,000 or so clones, more than 75% of them found once; the top ten carry under 15%. The sequencing sample was made of PBMCs or T cells enriched from blood (not recorded which). These TCRs come from a man in his 60s who had been exposed to COVID-19. CDR3s include the opening cysteine and the closing phenylalanine or tryptophan. A D gene is named only where the DNA matches it firmly. For some rows the clone size is stated as once, few or many, or as a class when expanded; others skip it.

V,J,length,size,D,DNA,CDR3
TRBV7-2,TRBJ2-7,15,-,TRBD2,TGTGCCAGCAGCTTAGTGACTAGCGGTGCCCACGAGCAGTACTTC,CASSLVTSGAHEQYF
TRBV24-1,TRBJ2-5,13,-,TRBD1,TGTGCCACCGAAACAGGGGTGGGAGAGACCCAGTACTTC,CATETGVGETQYF
TRBV18,TRBJ2-5,15,few,-,TGTGCCAGCTCACCCCGGGGAGGAGTAGGAGAGACCCAGTACTTC,CASSPRGGVGETQYF
TRBV18,TRBJ2-2,19,-,TRBD2,TGTGCCAGCTCAGGTTTTTCCGGTAGCGGGACGATGAACACCGGGGAGCTGTTTTTT,CASSGFSGSGTMNTGELFF
TRBV11-3,TRBJ1-1,14,-,-,TGTGCCAGCAGCTTGTACAGGGAAGGGCCTCGAGCTTTCTTT,CASSLYREGPRAFF
TRBV10-3,TRBJ2-7,15,-,TRBD1,TGTGCCATCAGGGCTACCGGGACAGGGTACAACGAGCAGTACTTC,CAIRATGTGYNEQYF
TRBV3-1/TRBV3-2,TRBJ2-7,13,once,TRBD1,TGTGCCAGCTCGCCAGGGGGCGGTTACGAGCAGTACTTC,CASSPGGGYEQYF
TRBV19,TRBJ2-1,15,-,-,TGTGCCAGTAGTATAGCGACAGGTGTCTACAATGAGCAGTTCTTC,CASSIATGVYNEQFF
TRBV3-1/TRBV3-2,TRBJ1-2,18,-,TRBD1,TGTGCCAGCAGCCAAGATCTAGGGCGGACAGGGTATGTGGCCGGCTACACCTTC,CASSQDLGRTGYVAGYTF
TRBV24-1,TRBJ2-5,16,-,TRBD1,TGTGCCACCAGTGATTTCTCTCGACAGGGCCAAGAGACCCAGTACTTC,CATSDFSRQGQETQYF
TRBV9,TRBJ1-1,15,-,-,TGTGCCAGCAGCGAACGCCTAGGGACAAACACTGAAGCTTTCTTT,CASSERLGTNTEAFF
TRBV5-4,TRBJ1-4,14,-,-,TGTGCCAGCAGCTTGGCAGCAGGCCGCGAAAAACTGTTTTTT,CASSLAAGREKLFF
TRBV19,TRBJ2-3,14,-,-,TGTGCCAGTAGTAATCGAGGGAGAGGGGATACGCAGTATTTT,CASSNRGRGDTQYF
TRBV5-6,TRBJ2-1,15,-,-,-,CASSFLWGAGNEQFF
TRBV3-1/TRBV3-2,TRBJ1-4,13,once,-,TGTGCCAGTGGGCCCGCCTGGAATGAAAAACTGTTTTTT,CASGPAWNEKLFF
TRBV29-1,TRBJ1-1,13,once,-,TGCAGCGTTGTAGAACAGTTGAACACTGAAGCTTTCTTT,CSVVEQLNTEAFF
TRBV15,TRBJ2-5,11,-,-,TGTGCCACCAGACGGGTGGAGACCCAGTACTTC,CATRRVETQYF
TRBV19,TRBJ1-1,14,few,-,TGTGCCAGTAGTCCAGGGGCCCCGAACACTGAAGCTTTCTTT,CASSPGAPNTEAFF
TRBV2,TRBJ2-7,19,-,TRBD1,TGTGCCAGCAGTGAGTTATTTGTTGTCCGGGACAGGGGCACCTACGAGCAGTACTTC,CASSELFVVRDRGTYEQYF
TRBV6-5,TRBJ2-1,15,-,-,TGTGCCAGCAGTCCCAGGGACTTGCCTAACAATGAGCAGTTCTTC,CASSPRDLPNNEQFF
TRBV19,TRBJ1-3,13,-,-,TGTGCCAGTAGCGCGGAAGGAGGAAACACCATATATTTT,CASSAEGGNTIYF
TRBV2,TRBJ2-1,19,-,TRBD2,TGTGCCAGCAGTGAGCGTCTAGCGGCCACCTGGGGGACTTACAATGAGCAGTTCTTC,CASSERLAATWGTYNEQFF
TRBV20-1,TRBJ2-2,11,-,-,TGCAGTGCTCGGAACACCGGGGAGCTGTTTTTT,CSARNTGELFF
TRBV7-9,TRBJ1-1,11,-,-,TGTGCCAGCAGCTTAGTCGAGACAGTTTTCTTT,CASSLVETVFF
TRBV28,TRBJ1-1,10,-,-,TGTGCCAGCAAACTTATTGAAGCTTTCTTT,CASKLIEAFF
TRBV28,TRBJ2-7,16,-,-,TGTGCCAGCAGTCCTTCTGGCTTTGGCGGCTCCTACGAGCAGTACTTC,CASSPSGFGGSYEQYF
TRBV24-1,TRBJ1-1,15,once,-,TGTGCCACCAGACCCCCTGGGGGGGCCAACACTGAAGCTTTCTTT,CATRPPGGANTEAFF
TRBV7-9,TRBJ1-6,16,once,TRBD1,TGTGCCAGCAGCCCCATGGACAGGGGAAGAGGATCACCCCTCCACTTT,CASSPMDRGRGSPLHF
TRBV15,TRBJ2-2,17,-,-,TGTGCCACCAGCAGCCCCTGGGGGGGACAAGGCACCGGGGAGCTGTTTTTT,CATSSPWGGQGTGELFF
TRBV30,TRBJ1-3,14,few,-,TGTGCCTGGAAGGCAACCTCGGGGGGAAACACCATATATTTT,CAWKATSGGNTIYF
TRBV11-2,TRBJ1-1,15,-,TRBD1,TGTGCCAGCAGCTCGTCAGGGGGGCCGGACACTGAAGCTTTCTTT,CASSSSGGPDTEAFF
TRBV5-1,TRBJ2-7,14,-,-,TGCGCCAGCAGCTTGCCGGGAGAGTTGGGCGAGCAGTACTTC,CASSLPGELGEQYF
TRBV24-1,TRBJ2-3,16,-,TRBD2,TGTGCCACCAGCAGTCACACTAGCGGCTATGGGGATACGCAGTATTTT,CATSSHTSGYGDTQYF
TRBV30,TRBJ2-7,13,-,TRBD1,TGTGCCTGGAGCCAGGACAGGGGGTACGAGCAGTACTTC,CAWSQDRGYEQYF
TRBV27,TRBJ2-5,16,once,-,TGTGCCAGCAGTGCAACTTCCGGGACACAAAAGAAGACCCAGTACTTC,CASSATSGTQKKTQYF
TRBV18,TRBJ1-4,13,-,TRBD1,TGTGCCAGCTCAGAAAGGGACAGCGAAAAACTGTTTTTT,CASSERDSEKLFF
TRBV9,TRBJ2-6,19,-,-,TGTGCCAGCAGCGGCACCGCTAAGTCAGGGCGGAAAGGGGCCAACGTCCTGACTTTC,CASSGTAKSGRKGANVLTF
TRBV21-1,TRBJ2-1,19,-,-,TGTGCCAGCCCTTACGGGCTAGCGGGAGTTCGTGGCGAGAACAATGAGCAGTTCTTC,CASPYGLAGVRGENNEQFF
TRBV6-5,TRBJ2-7,14,-,TRBD2,TGTGCCAGCAGTCCCGGGACTAGCGGCTACGAGCAGTACTTC,CASSPGTSGYEQYF
TRBV6-5,TRBJ2-5,16,once,TRBD1,TGTGCCAGCAGTTACTCCGGGACAGCAGTTCAAGAGACCCAGTACTTC,CASSYSGTAVQETQYF
TRBV27,TRBJ1-6,16,-,-,TGTGCCAGCAGGTCCCCGGGGACATCCTTAAATTCACCCCTCCACTTT,CASRSPGTSLNSPLHF
TRBV5-1,TRBJ1-1,14,once,TRBD1,TGCGCCAGCCGTACAGGGGAAGCGAACACTGAAGCTTTCTTT,CASRTGEANTEAFF
TRBV5-4,TRBJ1-2,13,-,-,TGTGCCAGCAGCTTGCCTACAGGGTACGGCTACACCTTC,CASSLPTGYGYTF
TRBV19,TRBJ1-1,14,-,-,TGTGCCAGTAGTATAAGGGGGATCAAGGCTGAAGCTTTCTTT,CASSIRGIKAEAFF
TRBV15,TRBJ2-2,15,-,TRBD1,TGTGCCACCAGCAGAGGGGGACAGGGGGCCGGGGAGCTGTTTTTT,CATSRGGQGAGELFF
TRBV25-1,TRBJ2-5,16,-,TRBD2,TGTGCCAGCAGTGAATATGTACTAGCGGGGGCAGAGACCCAGTACTTC,CASSEYVLAGAETQYF
TRBV9,TRBJ1-2,14,-,TRBD1,TGTGCCAGCAGCCCAAGGACAGGGGTCGGGGGCTACACCTTC,CASSPRTGVGGYTF
TRBV6-5,TRBJ2-7,13,-,-,TGTGCCAGCACCAGGGTTAGCTCCTACGAGCAGTACTTC,CASTRVSSYEQYF
TRBV2,TRBJ1-1,14,few,TRBD1,TGTGCCAGCAGCCCTAGGACAGGGACCCTAGAAGCTTTCTTT,CASSPRTGTLEAFF